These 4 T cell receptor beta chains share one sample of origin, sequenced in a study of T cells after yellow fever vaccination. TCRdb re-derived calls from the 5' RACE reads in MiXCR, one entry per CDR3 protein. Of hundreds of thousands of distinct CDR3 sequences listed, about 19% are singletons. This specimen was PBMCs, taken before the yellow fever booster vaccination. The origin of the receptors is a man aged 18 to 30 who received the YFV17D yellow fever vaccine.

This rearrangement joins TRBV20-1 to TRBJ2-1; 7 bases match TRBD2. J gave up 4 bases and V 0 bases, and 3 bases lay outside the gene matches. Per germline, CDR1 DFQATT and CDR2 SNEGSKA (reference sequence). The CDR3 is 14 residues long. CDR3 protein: CSARESGVYNEQFF. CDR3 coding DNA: TGCAGTGCTAGAGAAAGCGGGGTGTACAATGAGCAGTTCTTC.

The CDR3 bases are TGCAGTGCCAGGATCCAGGGAAGCACAGATACGCAGTATTTT. Protein: CSARIQGSTDTQYF. The chain employs TRBV20-1 and TRBJ2-3, with D possibly matching TRBD1 (5 bases). The V and J ends lost 6 bases and 0 bases respectively, with 13 bases between them. Germline CDR1 DFQATT, CDR2 SNEGSKA (reference sequence). The length of the CDR3 is 14 residues.

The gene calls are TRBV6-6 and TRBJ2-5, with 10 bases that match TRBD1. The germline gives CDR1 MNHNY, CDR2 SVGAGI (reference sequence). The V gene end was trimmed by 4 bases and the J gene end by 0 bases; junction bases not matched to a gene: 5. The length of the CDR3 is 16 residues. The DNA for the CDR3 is TGTGCCAGCAGTTGGCCGGGACAGGGGTACCAAGAGACCCAGTACTTC. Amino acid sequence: CASSWPGQGYQETQYF.

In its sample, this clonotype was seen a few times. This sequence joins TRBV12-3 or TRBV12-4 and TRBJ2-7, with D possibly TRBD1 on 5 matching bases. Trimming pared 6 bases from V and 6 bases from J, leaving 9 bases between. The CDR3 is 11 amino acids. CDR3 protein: CASSQGSEQYF. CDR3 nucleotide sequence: TGTGCCAGCAGCCAGGGATCCGAGCAGTACTTC.